A single sample gave rise to the 9 T cell receptor beta chains below, sequenced in a study of T cells in localized non-small cell lung cancer. Method: immunoSEQ multiplex PCR; TCRdb's copy keeps in-frame clones and lacks some. The sample includes around 41,000 clones, roughly four fifths of them seen just once. The sequences come from PBMCs, collected before any cancer treatment. Source of these receptors: a man aged 40-75 years with stage II lung adenocarcinoma.

This clone came up a few times. The chain carries TRBV13 and TRBJ2-4, with no clear D. The CDR3 consists of 13 residues. Trimming took 5 bases from V and 7 from J, leaving 12 bases between them. Germline V gene data show CDR1 as PRHDT and CDR2 as FYEKMQ (reference sequence). The DNA of the CDR3 is TGTGCCAGCAGCCCACCGAGTCTGAACATTCAGTACTTC. Translated: CASSPPSLNIQYF.

V is TRBV6-5 and J is TRBJ2-5; 7 positions agree with TRBD1. The CDR3 is 15 residues long. Germline trimming cut 2 bases from V and 5 bases from J; bases unmatched to any gene: 8. Germline values: CDR1 MNHEY, CDR2 SVGAGI. DNA of the CDR3: TGTGCCAGCAGTTACACACCCGACAGGGCGGAGACCCAGTACTTC. Its translation is CASSYTPDRAETQYF.

In its sample, this clone was seen a few times. The rearrangement links TRBV2 to TRBJ2-4; TRBD2 agrees at 10 bases. The CDR3 extends over 15 amino acids. The V segment lost 3 bases and the J segment 6 bases; nucleotides outside the gene matches: 5. Germline V gives CDR1 SNHLY, CDR2 FYNNEI. The CDR3 DNA reads TGTGCCAGCAGTGATGTGGGACTAGCGATAAACATTCAGTACTTC. Translated, it gives CASSDVGLAINIQYF.

The chain links TRBV6-6 to TRBJ1-5, with no clear D. The ends were cut back, 6 bases at V and 8 bases at J, with 11 bases in the middle. From germline, CDR1 is MNHNY and CDR2 SVGAGI (reference sequence). CDR3 length: 12 amino acids. Here the CDR3 reads CASRDYREPQHF. The CDR3 DNA is TGTGCCAGCAGAGACTACAGAGAGCCCCAGCATTTT.

The V call is TRBV7-2, the J call TRBJ2-1; D assignment may be TRBD1 or TRBD2 (5 bases each). Germline V gives CDR1 SGHTA, CDR2 FQGNSA. The CDR3 length is 14 residues. Trimming took off 6 bases at V and 2 bases at J, with 11 bases between the two ends. The CDR3 DNA follows: TGTGCCAGCAGGAGTGGGACGACCTACAATGAGCAGTTCTTC. Translation gives CASRSGTTYNEQFF.

This chain links TRBV4-2 with TRBJ1-1; TRBD1 might be the D (5 bases). The germline gives CDR1 LGHNA, CDR2 YNFKEQ. The CDR3 length is 13 residues. V was trimmed by 4 bases and J by 8 bases, leaving 14 bases between them. CDR3 sequence (DNA): TGTGCCAGCAGCCCAGAGGTTGGGGCAGAAGCTTTCTTT. It specifies CASSPEVGAEAFF.

The V and J genes are TRBV11-1 and TRBJ2-7, with 9 bases identical to TRBD1. The V and J ends lost 5 bases and 5 bases, in that order; junction bases with no gene match: 7. Germline V lookup: CDR1 SGHAT, CDR2 FQDESV (reference sequence). The CDR3 is 14 residues long. The CDR3 DNA reads TGTGCCAGCAGCCCAGGGACAGGGTTCCACGAGCAGTACTTC. Its protein is CASSPGTGFHEQYF.

Details on this clone: This sample also contains other DNA sequences that code for the same CDR3. The chain links TRBV7-2 to TRBJ1-5; 11 bases line up with TRBD1. The CDR3 is 15 amino acids. Trimming took 5 bases from V and 4 from J; bases not matched to a gene: 4. Germline CDR1 and CDR2: SGHTA and FQGNSA. CDR3 residues: CASSLDRGLNQPQHF. As DNA, the CDR3 is TGTGCCAGCAGCCTGGACAGGGGGCTGAATCAGCCCCAGCATTTT.

The rearrangement joins TRBV18 to TRBJ1-5; 8 bases agree with TRBD1. Trimming at V came to 3 bases and at J to 0 bases, leaving 1 base not matched to a gene. Germline CDR1 reads KGHSH; CDR2 reads LQKENI. CDR3 length: 15 residues. CDR3 region: CASSPGTGSNQPQHF. CDR3 in DNA: TGTGCCAGCTCACCGGGGACAGGTAGCAATCAGCCCCAGCATTTT.